A single T cell receptor beta chain is shown here with its context. What it binds is not known. TCRdb itself ran the reads through MiXCR, one entry per CDR3 protein. The sample records fewer than 250,000 distinct CDR3 sequences, 12% being singletons. This entry is derived from a study of T cell repertoires in cytomegalovirus infection. Study-wide context: Indications came from public TCR beta signatures; they pointed to CMV infection and to a matching HLA type.

Overall study results and limits: Predominance within the ex vivo response was attributable to HLA-C-restricted CMV-specific TCR beta clonotypes. Identification of carriers of CMV plus the relevant HLA was performed using cumulative public TCR beta family frequency.

The sequence came from a human donor in good health (CMV status not recorded). Some clones in this sample may be carry-over from other donors' samples. Source material: PBMCs.

In nucleotides, the CDR3 is TGTGCCAGCAGTCCAGGGAGAAACACCATATATTTT. Translating it yields CASSPGRNTIYF. The rearrangement uses TRBV2 and TRBJ1-3, with TRBD1 as a possible D gene (5 bases). V dropped 5 bases and J dropped 5 bases, with 7 bases sitting between them. CDR1 SNHLY and CDR2 FYNNEI come from the germline V gene. This CDR3 is built from 12 residues.